This entry lists 22 T cell receptor beta chains sequenced from one sample in a study of T-cell reconstitution after alpha-beta-depleted transplantation in children. Library preparation (for TCRbeta) was performed with unique molecular identifiers. TCRdb re-called the PCR reads through MiXCR, storing one row per CDR3 protein. The sample includes approximately 490,000 distinct CDR3 sequences, over 9.5% of them seen just once. Sequenced material: PBMCs, taken before TCRalphabeta/CD19-depleted stem cell transplant. The receptors here all came from a child aged 2-15 years with inherited bone marrow failure, due to receive a stem cell transplant.

This clonotype came up many times. J is TRBJ1-2 and V is TRBV4-1; tentatively, D is TRBD1 (5 bases). Germline V gene sequence: CDR1 MGHRA, CDR2 YSYEKL. Trimming took 3 bases from V and 3 from J, leaving 11 bases between them. CDR3 length: 14 residues. CDR3 residues: CASSHSTGDYGYTF. As DNA, the CDR3 is TGCGCCAGCAGCCACTCAACAGGTGACTATGGCTACACCTTC.

This chain's CDR3 is CASSLALGLAGWHEQYF. CDR3 nucleotides: TGTGCCAGCAGCTTAGCCCTCGGATTAGCGGGATGGCACGAGCAGTACTTC. The chain uses TRBV13 and TRBJ2-7, with 8 positions matching TRBD2. Germline V gene lookup returns CDR1 PRHDT and CDR2 FYEKMQ (reference sequence). The V gene end was trimmed by 1 base and the J gene end by 5 bases; junction bases not matched to a gene: 13. This CDR3 comprises 17 residues.

The table lists this clonotype with many counts. The chain joins TRBV29-1 to TRBJ2-2, with D perhaps TRBD2 (6 bases). V was trimmed by 6 bases and J by 5 bases, leaving 19 bases between them. The CDR3 has 15 residues. Germline V gives CDR1 SQVTM, CDR2 ANQGSEA. The CDR3 DNA follows: TGCAGCGTCCTCCGGGACTCGAAAGGGACCGGGGAGCTGTTTTTT. Protein: CSVLRDSKGTGELFF.

The CDR3 bases are TGTGCCAGCAGTTATGGCCCCCCCCAGCGGGAGGCGGGGGGGACCCAGTACTTC. Translated: CASSYGPPQREAGGTQYF. This chain joins TRBV6-2 or TRBV6-3 and TRBJ2-5; 9 bases are a match to TRBD2. Germline V lookup: CDR1 MNHEY, CDR2 SVGEGT. V was pared by 3 bases and J by 7 bases, with 18 bases of the junction left unmatched. The CDR3 runs 18 residues.

J is TRBJ2-1 and V is TRBV20-1, with no clear D. The V end lost 1 base, the J end lost 0 bases, and 10 bases lay between the germline ends. Germline lookup yields CDR1 DFQATT and CDR2 SNEGSKA (reference sequence). The CDR3 extends over 15 amino acids. The DNA of the CDR3 is TGCAGTGCTAGAGGATCCCCTAACTCCTACAATGAGCAGTTCTTC. Translating it yields CSARGSPNSYNEQFF.

The CDR3 DNA is TGTGCCAGCAGCTCTGAGACCTATGGCTACACCTTC. Protein product: CASSSETYGYTF. The chain has TRBV7-2 and TRBJ1-2; D unclear. This CDR3 is 12 amino acids long. Trimming cost V 4 bases and J 4 bases, with 7 bases left between them. Germline V gene data show CDR1 as SGHTA and CDR2 as FQGNSA.

At least ten counts were recorded for this clonotype. V and J are TRBV12-3 or TRBV12-4 and TRBJ1-6, with D perhaps matching TRBD1 (5 bases). This CDR3 comprises 16 residues. V lost 6 bases to trimming and J lost 6 bases, with 18 bases between them. This CDR3 is CASRGDSTPFNSPLHF. The CDR3 nucleotides read TGTGCCAGCAGAGGAGACAGTACCCCCTTTAATTCACCCCTCCACTTT.

This clonotype was picked up many times. The chain employs TRBV24-1 and TRBJ2-1; 12 bases line up with TRBD2. The CDR3 runs 18 residues. CDR1 is KGHDR, CDR2 SFDVKD, per germline. The V and J ends lost 4 bases and 8 bases, in that order; junction bases with no gene match: 14. In DNA, the CDR3 is TGTGCCACCAGTGAACTACTTCCTAGCGGGAGGGCCGTCGATGAGCAGTTCTTC. Translated, it gives CATSELLPSGRAVDEQFF.

Ten or more counts support this clonotype. The DNA of the CDR3 is TGCAGCGCTACAGGGATGGCTGGAAACACCATATATTTT. Encoded protein: CSATGMAGNTIYF. V and J are TRBV29-1 and TRBJ1-3; maybe TRBD1 (6 bases). This CDR3 is built from 13 residues. The V gene's germline CDR1 is SQVTM and CDR2 ANQGSEA. Trimming removed 7 bases from V and 2 bases from J, with 12 bases in between.

This clonotype has ten or more counts. The chain couples TRBV18 to TRBJ2-5; D gene uncertain. CDR3 length equals 17 residues. The ends were cut back, 1 base at V and 5 bases at J, with 20 bases in the middle. From germline, CDR1 is KGHSH and CDR2 LQKENI. The CDR3 DNA sequence: TGTGCCAGCTCACCACTATACTGGGAATCAAAAGGGGAGACCCAGTACTTC. Its protein product is CASSPLYWESKGETQYF.

Many counts were recorded for this clonotype. J is TRBJ2-1 and V is TRBV7-8, with D maybe TRBD2 (6 bases). Trimming took 2 bases from V and 2 from J, leaving 10 bases between them. CDR1 and CDR2 from the germline V gene are SGHVS and FQNEAQ. This CDR3 is built from 15 residues. In DNA form, the CDR3 reads TGTGCCAGCAGCTTAATTACTAGCACCTACAATGAGCAGTTCTTC. Residues: CASSLITSTYNEQFF.

As for this clonotype: An end of the junction does not agree with germline; a read error may underlie this. The chain uses TRBV6-1 and TRBJ2-3; no clear D gene. The CDR3 has 15 residues. Germline CDR1 MNHNS, CDR2 SASEGT. CDR3 amino acids: CASREGDLPPDTQYF. The CDR3 DNA follows: TGTGCCAGCAGAGAAGGCGACCTGCCTCCGGATACGCAGTATTTT.

V is TRBV9 and J is TRBJ2-3, with TRBD2 identical over 10 bases. The V gene's germline CDR1 is SGDLS and CDR2 YYNGEE. J gave up 3 bases and V 0 bases, and 10 bases lay outside the gene matches. The CDR3 length is 18 residues. CDR3 region: CASSVATAGLASTDTQYF. CDR3 bases: TGTGCCAGCAGCGTAGCTACAGCGGGACTAGCGAGTACAGATACGCAGTATTTT.

In this sample, this clonotype turned up a few times. Here the CDR3 DNA reads TGTGCCAGCAGGTTTGACAGGGCGTCCTATGGCTACACCTTC. Encoded protein: CASRFDRASYGYTF. The chain recombines TRBV5-4 with TRBJ1-2, with TRBD1 matching over 7 bases. CDR3 length equals 14 residues. Trimming at V came to 5 bases and at J to 4 bases, leaving 8 bases not matched to a gene. Germline values: CDR1 SGHNT, CDR2 YYREEE (reference sequence).

This clonotype occurred many times. The chain is built from TRBV6-2 or TRBV6-3 and TRBJ2-5; 9 bases line up with TRBD2. The V segment lost 7 bases and the J segment 5 bases; nucleotides outside the gene matches: 11. This CDR3 contains 15 residues. From germline, CDR1 is MNHEY and CDR2 SVGEGT. This CDR3 is CASIQEAGGRETQYF. The CDR3 nucleotides read TGTGCCAGCATCCAGGAAGCGGGAGGCCGGGAGACCCAGTACTTC.

Ten or more counts support this clonotype. The DNA of the CDR3 is TGCAGTGCTAACGGTCAGAATCAGCCCCAGCATTTT. Amino acids: CSANGQNQPQHF. The V call is TRBV20-1, the J call TRBJ1-5, with D hard to call. The CDR3 contains 12 residues. Germline CDR1 is DFQATT and CDR2 is SNEGSKA (reference sequence). V was clipped by 4 bases and J by 4 bases, with 8 bases between them.

This chain joins TRBV20-1 and TRBJ2-7; 8 bases agree with TRBD2. CDR3 length equals 14 residues. In germline, CDR1 is DFQATT, CDR2 SNEGSKA (reference sequence). J lost 2 bases, V lost 6 bases, and 9 bases had no gene match. CDR3 in amino acids: CSAGRAGVPYEQYF. The CDR3 region has the DNA TGCAGTGCAGGCAGAGCGGGAGTGCCCTACGAGCAGTACTTC.

At least ten counts were recorded for this clonotype. The chain uses TRBV7-2 and TRBJ2-1; 9 bases are shared with TRBD1. Germline loops: CDR1 SGHTA, CDR2 FQGNSA. The length of the CDR3 is 15 residues. V gave up 5 bases and J gave up 10 bases; unmatched junction bases: 12. The CDR3 DNA reads as TGTGCCAGCAGCCCCGGGACAGGGACGAATAGAGAGCAGTTCTTC. Its translation: CASSPGTGTNREQFF.

Only a few counts were recorded for this clonotype. The rearrangement joins TRBV18 to TRBJ1-5; 11 positions match TRBD1. This CDR3 is built from 16 residues. The V gene's germline CDR1 is KGHSH and CDR2 LQKENI. V lost 5 bases, J lost 2 bases, and 5 bases stayed unmatched. CDR3 nucleotide sequence: TGTGCCAGCTCAAGGACAGGGGGCTGGGGCAATCAGCCCCAGCATTTT. This translates into CASSRTGGWGNQPQHF.

In this sample, this clonotype turned up many times. This sequence joins TRBV7-6 and TRBJ2-7; TRBD2 matches 8 bases. Germline CDR1 is SGHVS and CDR2 is FNYEAQ. The CDR3 loop spans 16 amino acids. V shed 6 bases, J shed 0 bases, and the junction held 10 bases outside the gene matches. CDR3 nucleotides: TGTGCCAGCAGTTTGATGACTAGCGCCAGCTCCTACGAGCAGTACTTC. Translating gives CASSLMTSASSYEQYF.

This clonotype has more than one count but fewer than ten. This chain connects TRBV7-2 to TRBJ2-7; possibly TRBD2 for D (5 bases). The CDR3 length is 15 residues. V was trimmed by 4 bases and J by 4 bases, leaving 17 bases between them. Germline V gene sequence: CDR1 SGHTA, CDR2 FQGNSA. The CDR3: CASSYTDWLSYEQYF. For the CDR3, the DNA is TGTGCCAGCAGCTATACGGACTGGTTATCTTACGAGCAGTACTTC.

This clonotype was observed many times. The gene calls are TRBV12-3 or TRBV12-4 and TRBJ1-5; unclear D gene. The CDR3 spans 15 residues. Trimming took 6 bases from V and 0 from J, leaving 12 bases between them. In nucleotides, the CDR3 is TGTGCCAGCAGCTTGGGCGGATATAGCAATCAGCCCCAGCATTTT. Residues: CASSLGGYSNQPQHF.